This entry is about one T cell receptor (beta chain). The data belong to a study of OX40 agonist ivuxolimab in advanced cancers. Study background: Cohort: approximately 79% men, mean age approximately 60, aged roughly 23 to 79.

Here immunoSEQ multiplex PCR was the method, and the copy in TCRdb shows in-frame clones only, minus some. The table includes more than 80,000 clones, about 89% detected once. CDR1 is SNHLY, CDR2 FYNNEI, per germline. This CDR3 region has 15 residues. V lost 6 bases and J lost 0; bases outside the gene matches: 5. Sequenced here: CD4+ or CD8+ T cells sorted from blood, sampled in a trial of the OX40 agonist ivuxolimab. This chain links TRBV2 with TRBJ1-2; 9 bases line up with TRBD1. The TCR originated in an adult with an advanced solid tumor such as melanoma, head and neck, liver or kidney cancer. The CDR3: CASRWDRDSNYGYTF. The CDR3 DNA sequence: TGTGCCAGCAGATGGGACAGGGATTCTAACTATGGCTACACCTTC.